This TCR beta chain is from a study of blood T cell repertoires in COVID-19 (dated by TCRdb to 2020 to 2022). Background on the whole study: Samples covering the acute and convalescent phases of COVID-19 were provided by collaborators in the United States, Italy and Spain. Sample metadata almost always included a de-identified subject ID, COVID-19 status, age in years and sex. Where available, HLA class I and class II types were obtained from metadata supplied by the sample provider rather than from assay-based typing. Samples were obtained from the ongoing ImmuneRACE study (first 160 participants) and from over a thousand subjects provided by 6 global collaborators. The repertoires were released in a freely available public database meant as a resource for research on the immune response to SARS-CoV-2. Deeply sampled blood TCRbeta repertoires from subjects exposed to, actively infected with, or recovered from COVID-19 were included in the dataset. The material from the prospective study consisted of cDNA or gDNA derived from T cells, B-cell-depleted T cells, or PBMCs. The study at large found these results: The amount of clinical and demographic metadata varied by source and participant and was provided uncurated.

With respect to this clone: Its target antigen remains unknown. Per-nucleotide qualities are absent, and no much larger clonotype sits a single base away.

TCRbeta CDR3 regions were amplified from genomic DNA by means of the immunoSEQ Assay, a bias-controlled multiplex PCR. The study's processing was this. The number of nucleated cells in each sample was estimated by amplification of reference gene primers within the assay. To quantify the absolute abundance of each unique TCRbeta CDR3 rearrangement, sequence reads were collapsed and filtered. For each sample, productive Simpson clonality was calculated as the square root of Simpson's diversity index over productive rearrangements. The table was pulled from immuneACCESS by TCRdb, which kept in-frame rearrangements only. Such tables lose some clones; where checked, under half of the loss comes from unresolved V genes, and the rest has no known cause. That table is the source of V, J and clone size, and D and trimming were worked out from the DNA. The sample has fewer than 110,000 clones on record, less than 90% of them singletons. Less than 5% of the sample is taken by the ten largest.

The CDR3 numbers 13 residues from cysteine through phenylalanine. Only the CDR3 part of the read is kept: 39 bases, read in frame from the first base. V is clipped by 3 bases and J by 0 bases, and the sequence between their germline boundaries is 3 bases long. The collaborating institutions used their own protocols to collect whole blood in K2EDTA tubes. For TCRbeta analysis, collaborators shipped samples in one of three forms: frozen whole blood, isolated PBMCs, or DNA extracted from either of those sample types. The chain is assembled from TRBV12-3 or TRBV12-4 and TRBJ1-5; no D gene call is confident. The sequence derives from a human donor in a cohort sampled during active COVID-19. Material: peripheral blood. The CDR3 in this case is CASSFSSNQPQHF. The DNA reads TGTGCCAGCAGTTTTAGTAGCAATCAGCCCCAGCATTTT.